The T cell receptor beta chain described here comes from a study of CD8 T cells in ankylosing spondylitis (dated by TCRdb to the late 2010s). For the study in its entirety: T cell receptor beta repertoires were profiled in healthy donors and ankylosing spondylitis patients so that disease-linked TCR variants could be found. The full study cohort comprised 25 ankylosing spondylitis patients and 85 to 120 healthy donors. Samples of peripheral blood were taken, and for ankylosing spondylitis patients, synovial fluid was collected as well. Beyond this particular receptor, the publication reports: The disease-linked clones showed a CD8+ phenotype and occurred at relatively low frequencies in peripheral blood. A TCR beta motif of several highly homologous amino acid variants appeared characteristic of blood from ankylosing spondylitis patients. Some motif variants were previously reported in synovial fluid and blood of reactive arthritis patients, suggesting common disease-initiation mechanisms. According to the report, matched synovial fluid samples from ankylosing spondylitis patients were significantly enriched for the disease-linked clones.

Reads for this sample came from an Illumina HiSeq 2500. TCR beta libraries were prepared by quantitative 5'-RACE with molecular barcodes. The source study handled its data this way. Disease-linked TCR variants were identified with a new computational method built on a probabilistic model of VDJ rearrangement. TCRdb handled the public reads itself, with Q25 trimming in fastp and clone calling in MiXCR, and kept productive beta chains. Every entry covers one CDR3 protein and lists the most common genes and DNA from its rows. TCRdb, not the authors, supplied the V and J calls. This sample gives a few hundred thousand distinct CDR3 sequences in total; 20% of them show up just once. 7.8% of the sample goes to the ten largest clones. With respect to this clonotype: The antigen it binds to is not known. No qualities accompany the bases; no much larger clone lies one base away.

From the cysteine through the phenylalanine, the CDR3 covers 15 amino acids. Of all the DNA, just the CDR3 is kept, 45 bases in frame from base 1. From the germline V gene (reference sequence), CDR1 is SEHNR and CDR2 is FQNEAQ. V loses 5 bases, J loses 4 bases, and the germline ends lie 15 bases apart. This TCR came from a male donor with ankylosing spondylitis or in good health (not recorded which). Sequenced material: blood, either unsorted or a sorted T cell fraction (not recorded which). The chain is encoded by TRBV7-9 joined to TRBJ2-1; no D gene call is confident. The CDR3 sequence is CASSPRQVLYNEQFF. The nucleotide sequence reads TGTGCCAGCAGCCCAAGGCAGGTTCTTTACAATGAGCAGTTCTTC.